This T cell receptor (beta chain) emerged from a study of blood T cell repertoires in COVID-19. Study as a whole: The origin of the acute and convalescent COVID-19 samples was the United States, Italy and Spain. In each case, the material was cDNA or gDNA derived from T cells, B-cell-depleted T cells, or PBMCs.

V lost 6 bases to trimming and J lost 4 bases, with 10 bases between them. The CDR3 totals 11 residues. Germline assignment: CDR1 DFQATT and CDR2 SNEGSKA (reference sequence). In the original processing: The authors estimated nucleated cell counts from reference gene primer amplification. The method was immunoSEQ multiplex PCR; TCRdb's version includes in-frame clones alone and lacks a portion of them. V, J and clone size are those of that table, while D and trimming were read from the DNA. Altogether over 150,000 clones are present, about 86% being singletons, with the ten largest covering roughly 0.85%.

The sample consisted of peripheral blood. This sequence originates from a woman in her late teens or twenties who had recovered from COVID-19. The genes are TRBV20-1 and TRBJ2-7; TRBD1 might be the D (5 bases). The CDR3 coding sequence is TGCAGTGCCGTTAGGACATACGAGCAGTACTTC. Translating gives CSAVRTYEQYF.